Included here is one TCR beta chain sequence, with context. These data originate in a study of blood T cell repertoires in COVID-19. The overall study: Sources were T cells, B-cell-depleted T cells, or PBMCs; the material itself was cDNA or gDNA.

Germline V lookup: CDR1 SEHNR, CDR2 FQNEAQ (reference sequence). This CDR3 spans 19 amino acids. V gave up 5 bases and J gave up 4 bases; unmatched junction bases: 17. Participants were aged about 18 to 89 years from more than 20 US areas. Grouping used clinical history reported by participants in a survey and questionnaire. The recovered donors of Cohort 3 showed two negative PCRs, clearance, or symptom resolution. Profiled with immunoSEQ multiplex PCR; TCRdb holds only in-frame clones, not every one. The profile covers roughly 400,000 clones, with roughly 87% appearing a single time and more than 0.55% taken by the ten largest.

This clonotype originated in a young man who had recovered from COVID-19. This chain uses TRBV7-9 with TRBJ1-5, with 10 bases fitting TRBD1. The sample consisted of PBMCs or T cells enriched from blood (not recorded which). For the CDR3, the DNA is TGTGCCAGCAGCCCCTCCCGGACAGGGGGTCTGGTAGTAAATCAGCCCCAGCATTTT. Its protein product is CASSPSRTGGLVVNQPQHF.